This TCR beta chain appears in the sequencing data of a study of vaccination and CD4 T cells after COVID-19. Looking at the study overall: Cultures acting as controls obtained a CEFX pool, an HIV-1 Nef pool, or no peptide.

On this clonotype: Antigen: not known.

General study results and limits: When vaccine-specific clones from convalescent patients were examined, 304 of 307 were spike mono-reactive.

Sequenced with the Oncomine TCR Beta short-read assay was DNA taken from cultured CD4+ T cells. The source of extracted genomic DNA was cultured CD4+ T cells. A single record per CDR3 protein comes from TCRdb applying MiXCR to the PCR reads. Of some 20,000 distinct CDR3 sequences in the sample, 30% to 40% are singletons; the top ten hold under 15%. The CDR3 extends over 16 amino acids. Trimming at V came to 4 bases and at J to 3 bases, leaving 9 bases not matched to a gene. The germline CDR1 and CDR2 sequences are SGHRS and YFSETQ. Regarding treatment: approximately 11-day PBMC culture with coronavirus spike peptide pools or control peptides (ViraFEST assay). PCR positivity was dated March to December 2020, before US Alpha, Beta and Delta variants.

The J gene is TRBJ2-3, the V gene TRBV5-1, with 9 bases that match TRBD2. Material for sequencing was cultured CD4+ T cells from blood. This clonotype originated in a human donor with COVID-19. The chain's CDR3 is CASSLFTSGLTDTQYF. CDR3 sequence (DNA): TGCGCCAGCAGCCTCTTTACTAGCGGGCTTACAGATACGCAGTATTTT.